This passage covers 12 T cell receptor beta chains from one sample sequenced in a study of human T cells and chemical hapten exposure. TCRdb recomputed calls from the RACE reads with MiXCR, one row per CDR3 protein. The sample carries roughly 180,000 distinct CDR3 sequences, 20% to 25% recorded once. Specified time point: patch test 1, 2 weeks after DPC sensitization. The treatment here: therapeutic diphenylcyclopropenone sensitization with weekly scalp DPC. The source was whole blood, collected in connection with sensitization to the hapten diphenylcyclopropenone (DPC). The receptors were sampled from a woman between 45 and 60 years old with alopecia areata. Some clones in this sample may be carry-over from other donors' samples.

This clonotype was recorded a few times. CDR3 region: CSGAGGRNEQFF. CDR3 in DNA: TGCAGTGGAGCGGGAGGGAGGAATGAGCAGTTCTTC. V is TRBV20-1 and J is TRBJ2-1; 10 positions match TRBD2. V lost 7 bases to trimming and J lost 7 bases; unmatched junction nucleotides: 4. In germline, CDR1 is DFQATT, CDR2 SNEGSKA (reference sequence). CDR3 length: 12 residues.

CDR3 region: CSVDARQGAWDEQFF. The CDR3 DNA reads as TGCAGCGTTGACGCTAGACAGGGGGCGTGGGATGAGCAGTTCTTC. The chain has TRBV29-1 and TRBJ2-1, with 10 bases that match TRBD1. The CDR3 spans 15 residues. CDR1 SQVTM and CDR2 ANQGSEA come from the germline V gene. V lost 3 bases and J lost 8; bases outside the gene matches: 10.

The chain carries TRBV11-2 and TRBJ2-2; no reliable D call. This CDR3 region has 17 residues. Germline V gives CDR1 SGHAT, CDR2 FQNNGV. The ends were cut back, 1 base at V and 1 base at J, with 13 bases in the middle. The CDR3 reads CASSLGAAVWNTGELFF. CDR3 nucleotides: TGTGCCAGCAGCTTAGGAGCCGCGGTGTGGAACACCGGGGAGCTGTTTTTT.

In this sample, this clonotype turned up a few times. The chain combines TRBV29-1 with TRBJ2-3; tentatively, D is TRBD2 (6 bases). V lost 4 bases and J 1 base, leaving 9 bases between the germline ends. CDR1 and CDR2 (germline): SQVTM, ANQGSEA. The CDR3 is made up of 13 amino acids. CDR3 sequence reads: CSVGGLRTDTQYF. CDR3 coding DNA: TGCAGCGTTGGGGGACTTCGCACAGATACGCAGTATTTT.

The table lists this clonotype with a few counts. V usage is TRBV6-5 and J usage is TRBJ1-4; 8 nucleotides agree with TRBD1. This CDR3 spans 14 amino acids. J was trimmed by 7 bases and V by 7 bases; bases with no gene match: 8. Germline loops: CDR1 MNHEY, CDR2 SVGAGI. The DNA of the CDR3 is TGTGCCAGCAAGGGGGGAACAGGGGGTGAAAAACTGTTTTTT. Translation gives CASKGGTGGEKLFF.

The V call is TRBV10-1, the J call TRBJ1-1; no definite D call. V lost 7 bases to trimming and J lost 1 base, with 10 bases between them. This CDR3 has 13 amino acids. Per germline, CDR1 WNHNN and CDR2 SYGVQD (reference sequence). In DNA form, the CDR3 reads TGCGCCAGCATTGGTCCTACGAACACTGAAGCTTTCTTT. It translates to CASIGPTNTEAFF.

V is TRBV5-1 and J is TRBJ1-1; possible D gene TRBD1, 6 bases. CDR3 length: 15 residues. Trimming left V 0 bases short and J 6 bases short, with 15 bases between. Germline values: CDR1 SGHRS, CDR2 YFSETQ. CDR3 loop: CASSLDAWGASEAFF. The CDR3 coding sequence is TGCGCCAGCAGCTTGGATGCATGGGGGGCTTCTGAAGCTTTCTTT.

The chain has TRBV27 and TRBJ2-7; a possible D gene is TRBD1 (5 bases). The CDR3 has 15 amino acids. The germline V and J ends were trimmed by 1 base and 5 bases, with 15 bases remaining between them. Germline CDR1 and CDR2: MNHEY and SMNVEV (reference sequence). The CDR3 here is CASSLYFQGSHEQYF. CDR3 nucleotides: TGTGCCAGCAGTTTATATTTTCAGGGTAGCCACGAGCAGTACTTC.

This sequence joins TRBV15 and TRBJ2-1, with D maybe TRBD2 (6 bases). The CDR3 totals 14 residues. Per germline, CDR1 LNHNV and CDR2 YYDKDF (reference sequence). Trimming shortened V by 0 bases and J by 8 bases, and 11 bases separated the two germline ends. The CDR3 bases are TGTGCCACCAGCAGAGACAGACTAGGCGATGAGCAGTTCTTC. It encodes CATSRDRLGDEQFF.

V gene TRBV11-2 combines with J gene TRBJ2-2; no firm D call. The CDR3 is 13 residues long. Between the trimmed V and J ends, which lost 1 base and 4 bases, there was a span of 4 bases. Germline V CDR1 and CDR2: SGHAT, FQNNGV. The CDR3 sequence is CASSLGATGELFF. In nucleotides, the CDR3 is TGTGCCAGCAGCTTAGGTGCCACCGGGGAGCTGTTTTTT.

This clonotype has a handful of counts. CDR3 DNA: TGTGCCAGCAGCCAAGTTTCGGACAGGTTTTCAACTAATGAAAAACTGTTTTTT. It codes for CASSQVSDRFSTNEKLFF. This chain joins TRBV14 and TRBJ1-4, with 7 bases fitting TRBD1. V shed 1 base and J 0 bases; nucleotides not matched to a gene: 8. Germline CDR1 and CDR2: SGHDN and FVKESK. The CDR3 runs 18 residues.

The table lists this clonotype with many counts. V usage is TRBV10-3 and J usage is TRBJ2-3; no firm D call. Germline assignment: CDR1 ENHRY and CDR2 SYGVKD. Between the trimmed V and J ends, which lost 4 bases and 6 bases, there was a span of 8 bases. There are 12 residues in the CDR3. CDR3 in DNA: TGTGCCATCAGTGCACTGATGGATACGCAGTATTTT. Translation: CAISALMDTQYF.